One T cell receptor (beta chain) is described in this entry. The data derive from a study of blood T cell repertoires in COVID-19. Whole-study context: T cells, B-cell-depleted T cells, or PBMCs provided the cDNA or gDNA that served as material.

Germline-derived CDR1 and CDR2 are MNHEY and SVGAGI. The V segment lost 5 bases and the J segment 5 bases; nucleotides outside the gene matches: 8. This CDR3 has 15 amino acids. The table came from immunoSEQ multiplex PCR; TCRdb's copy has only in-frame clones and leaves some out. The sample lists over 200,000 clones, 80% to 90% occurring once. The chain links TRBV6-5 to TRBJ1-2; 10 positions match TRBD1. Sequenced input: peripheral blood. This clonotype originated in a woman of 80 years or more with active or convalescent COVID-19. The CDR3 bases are TGTGCCAGCAGTCAGACAGGGGGCTTGACTTATGGCTACACCTTC. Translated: CASSQTGGLTYGYTF.